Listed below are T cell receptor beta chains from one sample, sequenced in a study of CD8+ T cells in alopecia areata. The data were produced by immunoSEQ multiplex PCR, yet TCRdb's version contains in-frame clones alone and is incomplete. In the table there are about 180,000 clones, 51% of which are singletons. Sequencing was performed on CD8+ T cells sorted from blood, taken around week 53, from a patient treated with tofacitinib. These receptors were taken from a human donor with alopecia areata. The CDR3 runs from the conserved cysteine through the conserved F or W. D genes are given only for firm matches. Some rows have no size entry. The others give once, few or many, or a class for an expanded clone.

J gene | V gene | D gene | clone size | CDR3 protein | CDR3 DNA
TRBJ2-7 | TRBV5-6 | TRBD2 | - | CASSLIAGAYEQYF | TGTGCCAGCAGCTTGATCGCGGGGGCCTACGAGCAGTACTTC
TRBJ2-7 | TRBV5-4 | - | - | CASSLDGQTYEQYF | TGTGCCAGCAGCTTGGACGGACAGACCTACGAGCAGTACTTC
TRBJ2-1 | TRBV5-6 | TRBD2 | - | CASSFETSGYNEQFF | TGTGCCAGCAGCTTCGAGACTAGCGGTTACAATGAGCAGTTCTTC
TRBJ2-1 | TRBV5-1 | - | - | CASSLADSSYNEQFF | TGCGCCAGCAGCTTGGCTGATAGCTCCTACAATGAGCAGTTCTTC
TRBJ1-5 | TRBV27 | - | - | CASSSQTGGNQPQHF | TGTGCCAGCAGTTCTCAGACAGGAGGCAATCAGCCCCAGCATTTT
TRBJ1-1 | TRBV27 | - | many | CASSLYGGTEAFF | TGTGCCAGCAGTTTATACGGGGGCACTGAAGCTTTCTTT
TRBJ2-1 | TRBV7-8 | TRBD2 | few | CASSSIFSGGLDNEQFF | TGTGCCAGCAGCTCAATATTCAGCGGGGGGCTGGACAATGAGCAGTTCTTC
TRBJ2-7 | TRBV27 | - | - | CASSLSFQGEQYF | TGTGCCAGCAGTTTATCGTTCCAGGGTGAGCAGTACTTC
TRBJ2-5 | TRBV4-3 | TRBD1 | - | CASSQGTGGSQETQYF | TGCGCCAGCAGCCAAGGGACAGGGGGTTCCCAAGAGACCCAGTACTTC
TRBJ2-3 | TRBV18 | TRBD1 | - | CASSPSGRGHVTDTQYF | TGTGCCAGCTCACCATCGGGCAGGGGGCATGTTACAGATACGCAGTATTTT
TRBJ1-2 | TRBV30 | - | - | CAWSVPNRDEGYTF | TGTGCCTGGAGTGTGCCTAACCGGGATGAGGGCTACACCTTC
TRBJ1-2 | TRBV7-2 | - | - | CASSLRSGDGYTF | TGTGCCAGCAGCTTAAGATCCGGGGATGGCTACACCTTC
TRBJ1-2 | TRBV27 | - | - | CASSVREVGGYTF | TGTGCCAGCAGTGTAAGGGAGGTGGGAGGCTACACCTTC
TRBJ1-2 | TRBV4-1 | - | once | CASSQEGRGYGYTF | TGCGCCAGCAGCCAAGAAGGACGGGGCTATGGCTACACCTTC
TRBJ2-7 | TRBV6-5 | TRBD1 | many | CASSRSPDRGYEQYF | TGTGCCAGCAGTCGATCCCCGGACAGGGGCTACGAGCAGTACTTC
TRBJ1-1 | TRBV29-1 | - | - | CSVGLSANTEAFF | TGCAGCGTTGGATTATCCGCGAACACTGAAGCTTTCTTT
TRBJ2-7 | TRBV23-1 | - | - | CASIFWWQGMCEQYF | TGCGCCAGCATTTTTTGGTGGCAGGGAATGTGTGAGCAGTACTTC
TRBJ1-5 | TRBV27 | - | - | CASSLLGFNQPQHF | TGTGCCAGCAGTTTATTAGGGTTCAATCAGCCCCAGCATTTT
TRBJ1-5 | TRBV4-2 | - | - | CASSGGDQPQHF | TGTGCCAGCAGCGGAGGGGATCAGCCCCAGCATTTT
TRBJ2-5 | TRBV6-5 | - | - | CASSYAGQETQYF | TGTGCCAGCAGTTACGCAGGGCAAGAGACCCAGTACTTC
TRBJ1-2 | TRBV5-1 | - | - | CASSRDNQYGYTF | TGCGCCAGCAGCCGGGACAACCAGTATGGCTACACCTTC
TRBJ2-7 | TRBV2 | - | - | CASSEYGPPPYEQYF | TGTGCCAGCAGTGAATACGGGCCCCCCCCCTACGAGCAGTACTTC
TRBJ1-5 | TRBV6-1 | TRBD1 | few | CASSEQGFNQPQHF | TGTGCCAGCAGCGAACAGGGGTTCAATCAGCCCCAGCATTTT
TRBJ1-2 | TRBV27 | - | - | CASSKRGDRFLGYTF | TGTGCCAGCTCGAAGAGGGGGGACCGGTTCCTTGGCTACACCTTC
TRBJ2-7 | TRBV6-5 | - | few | CASSLGGFEQYF | TGTGCCAGCAGCTTGGGTGGGTTCGAGCAGTACTTC
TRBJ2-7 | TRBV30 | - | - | CAWSVGTYEQYF | TGTGCCTGGTCTGTCGGAACCTACGAGCAGTACTTC
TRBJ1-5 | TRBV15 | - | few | CATSRDLGSNQPQHF | TGTGCCACCAGCAGAGATCTAGGGAGCAATCAGCCCCAGCATTTT
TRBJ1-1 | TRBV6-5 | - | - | CASRLTAMNTEAFF | TGTGCCAGCAGGTTGACGGCAATGAACACTGAAGCTTTCTTT
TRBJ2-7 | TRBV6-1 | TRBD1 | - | CASSRTGSYEQYF | TGTGCCAGCAGTCGGACAGGTTCCTACGAGCAGTACTTC
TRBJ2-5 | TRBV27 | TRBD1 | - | CASSPPKGAMGLQTQYF | TGTGCCAGCAGTCCCCCGAAGGGGGCGATGGGTCTACAGACCCAGTACTTC